One sample yielded the 8 T cell receptor beta chains listed below, sequenced in a study of T cells in tumors after PD-1 blockade. The repertoire was sequenced with immunoSEQ multiplex PCR; TCRdb's copy has only in-frame clones and lacks some. This table holds around 60,000 clones, around 80% found once. Source: PBMCs, taken before anti-PD-1 treatment. The receptors were sampled from a human donor with basal cell carcinoma.

The chain is built from TRBV5-1 and TRBJ2-2; D is unclear. V was cut by 1 base and J by 7 bases, with 8 bases left in between. The CDR3 length is 13 residues. CDR1 is SGHRS, CDR2 YFSETQ, per germline. The CDR3 here is CASSLFIIGELFF. CDR3 DNA sequence: TGCGCCAGCAGCTTGTTTATCATCGGGGAGCTGTTTTTT.

J is TRBJ2-1 and V is TRBV11-3; TRBD2 matches 12 bases. Per germline, CDR1 SGHNT and CDR2 YENEEA. The CDR3 contains 16 residues. With V trimmed by 3 bases and J by 5 bases, 5 bases remained unmatched. CDR3 DNA sequence: TGTGCCAGCAGCTTCGGACTAGCGGGGAGGAACAATGAGCAGTTCTTC. It encodes CASSFGLAGRNNEQFF.

The CDR3 here is CASSLVGGTVDQPQHF. CDR3 sequence (DNA): TGTGCCAGCAGCTTAGTTGGTGGAACGGTAGATCAGCCCCAGCATTTT. The V and J genes are TRBV7-2 and TRBJ1-5; D call uncertain. The germline V and J ends were trimmed by 1 base and 5 bases, with 15 bases remaining between them. Germline V gives CDR1 SGHTA, CDR2 FQGNSA. This CDR3 is built from 16 residues.

This clone was detected only a few times. J is TRBJ2-3 and V is TRBV19, with 9 bases fitting TRBD2. This CDR3 has 16 residues. Germline assignment: CDR1 LNHDA and CDR2 SQIVND (reference sequence). V lost 3 bases to trimming and J lost 2 bases; unmatched junction nucleotides: 6. This CDR3 is CASSILSGGSTDTQYF. The CDR3 DNA is TGTGCCAGTAGTATCCTTAGCGGGGGTTCCACAGATACGCAGTATTTT.

The sample holds one count of this clone. In DNA, the CDR3 is TGTGCCACCAGCAGAGTCCCAGGCCTTAACTCTGGGGCCAACGTCCTGACTTTC. Translated, it gives CATSRVPGLNSGANVLTF. J is TRBJ2-6 and V is TRBV15; the D is unclear. Germline assignment: CDR1 LNHNV and CDR2 YYDKDF (reference sequence). The CDR3 is 18 amino acids. The germline V and J ends were trimmed by 1 base and 0 bases, with 13 bases remaining between them.

The chain has TRBV11-3 and TRBJ2-7, with D unresolved. The germline CDR1 and CDR2 sequences are SGHNT and YENEEA. V was clipped by 4 bases and J by 0 bases, with 10 bases between them. CDR3 length: 14 residues. CDR3 DNA sequence: TGTGCCAGCAGCTCGCACCGACTCTCCTACGAGCAGTACTTC. Its translation is CASSSHRLSYEQYF.

This clone was seen more than once but under ten times. The CDR3 bases are TGTGCCAGCAGTCAGGGACAGAGTTCACCCCTCCACTTT. Translating it yields CASSQGQSSPLHF. The J gene is TRBJ1-6, the V gene TRBV3-1 (or the pseudogene TRBV3-2); 7 bases align to TRBD1. The CDR3 has 13 residues. V lost 6 bases and J lost 9; bases outside the gene matches: 5. In germline, CDR1 is LGHDT, CDR2 YNNKEL (reference sequence).

The rearrangement links TRBV29-1 to TRBJ2-5; D uncertain. Per the germline V gene, CDR1 is SQVTM and CDR2 is ANQGSEA. V dropped 4 bases and J dropped 4 bases, with 10 bases sitting between them. The CDR3 is made up of 12 amino acids. This CDR3 reads CSVVWGRETQYF. DNA for the CDR3: TGCAGCGTTGTGTGGGGTAGAGAGACCCAGTACTTC.